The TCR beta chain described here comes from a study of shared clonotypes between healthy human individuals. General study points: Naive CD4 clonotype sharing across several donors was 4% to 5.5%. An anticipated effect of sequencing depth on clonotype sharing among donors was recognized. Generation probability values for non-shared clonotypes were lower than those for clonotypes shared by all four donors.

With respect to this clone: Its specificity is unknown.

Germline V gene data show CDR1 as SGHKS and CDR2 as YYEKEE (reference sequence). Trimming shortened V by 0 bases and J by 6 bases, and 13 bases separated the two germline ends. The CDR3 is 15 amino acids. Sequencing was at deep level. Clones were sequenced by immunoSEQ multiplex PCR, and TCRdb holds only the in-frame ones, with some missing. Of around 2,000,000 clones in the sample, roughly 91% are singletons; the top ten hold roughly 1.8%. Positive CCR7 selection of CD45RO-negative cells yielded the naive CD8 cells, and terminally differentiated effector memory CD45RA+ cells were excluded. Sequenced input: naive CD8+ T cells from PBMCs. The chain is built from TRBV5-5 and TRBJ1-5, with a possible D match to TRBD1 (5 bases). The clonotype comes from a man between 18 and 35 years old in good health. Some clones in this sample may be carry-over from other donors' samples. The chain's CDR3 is CASSLAGSGSQPQHF. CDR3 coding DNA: TGTGCCAGCAGCTTGGCTGGTTCAGGGTCTCAGCCCCAGCATTTT.